The rows below give T cell receptor beta chains drawn from one sample of a study of neurological immune-mediated disorders. TCRdb fed the 5' RACE reads into MiXCR, producing one record per CDR3 protein. The data contain approximately 60,000 distinct CDR3 sequences, 3% to 4% of them singletons. The specimen sequenced was PBMCs. The source of these receptors is a young woman with multiple sclerosis. Both conserved end residues are trimmed from each CDR3. Fields, in order: V gene, J gene, clone size, CDR3 protein. Not all rows give a size; the values are once, few, many and, for expanded clones, a class.

v_call: TRBV7-2
j_call: TRBJ2-2
clone_size: few
cdr3_aa: ASSLGLRATGELF

v_call: TRBV29-1
j_call: TRBJ2-7
clone_size: many
cdr3_aa: SVSPGQGTYEQY

v_call: TRBV20-1
j_call: TRBJ1-5
clone_size: many
cdr3_aa: SASGQGGQPQN

v_call: TRBV29-1
j_call: TRBJ1-2
clone_size: many
cdr3_aa: SVRQGVGGYT

v_call: TRBV7-2
j_call: TRBJ2-1
clone_size: many
cdr3_aa: ASSLTSGNYNEQF

v_call: TRBV6-5
j_call: TRBJ2-7
clone_size: many
cdr3_aa: ASSYPGTYEQY

v_call: TRBV3-1
j_call: TRBJ2-6
clone_size: -
cdr3_aa: ASRRNSNSGANVLT

v_call: TRBV14
j_call: TRBJ2-3
clone_size: many
cdr3_aa: ASSQDKPDTQY

v_call: TRBV6-5
j_call: TRBJ2-7
clone_size: many
cdr3_aa: ASSYSSGRGTYEQY

v_call: TRBV9
j_call: TRBJ1-1
clone_size: many
cdr3_aa: ASSEGGTTEAF

v_call: TRBV28
j_call: TRBJ1-5
clone_size: many
cdr3_aa: ASSPAGDNQPQH

v_call: TRBV15
j_call: TRBJ2-5
clone_size: many
cdr3_aa: ATSLGQEQETQY

v_call: TRBV11-2
j_call: TRBJ2-5
clone_size: -
cdr3_aa: ASSTPGIQETQY

v_call: TRBV20-1
j_call: TRBJ1-5
clone_size: many
cdr3_aa: SARENSNQPQN

v_call: TRBV20-1
j_call: TRBJ2-1
clone_size: many
cdr3_aa: SAPQPGGRNEQF

v_call: TRBV20-1
j_call: TRBJ2-3
clone_size: many
cdr3_aa: SATNPLAGFLDTQY

v_call: TRBV4-1
j_call: TRBJ1-5
clone_size: many
cdr3_aa: ASSQVDDGPQH

v_call: TRBV5-1
j_call: TRBJ2-2
clone_size: many
cdr3_aa: ASSFFGPETGELF

v_call: TRBV7-2
j_call: TRBJ2-1
clone_size: many
cdr3_aa: ASSLVRGEQF

v_call: TRBV2
j_call: TRBJ2-1
clone_size: many
cdr3_aa: ASSEAKRVLV